A single sample gave rise to the 10 T cell receptor beta chains below, sequenced in a study of CD8 T cells in ankylosing spondylitis. Study-wide findings and caveats: In ankylosing spondylitis blood, a motif of roughly eight highly homologous TCR beta variants appeared characteristic.

From the 5' RACE reads, TCRdb called clonotypes with MiXCR, one entry per CDR3 protein. This table has fewer than 550,000 distinct CDR3 sequences, about 5.2% appearing once. Antigens of these TCRs are unknown. Sequencing was performed on blood, either unsorted or a sorted T cell fraction (not recorded which). These TCRs come from a male donor with ankylosing spondylitis.

This clonotype was seen at least ten times. V usage is TRBV6-1 and J usage is TRBJ1-4; TRBD1 matches at 8 bases. The J segment lost 8 bases and the V segment lost 6 bases, leaving 14 bases of the junction unmatched. Germline-derived CDR1 and CDR2 are MNHNS and SASEGT. The CDR3 consists of 16 residues. The chain's CDR3 is CASRPTPGGANEKLFF. For the CDR3, the DNA is TGTGCCAGCAGACCTACTCCAGGGGGCGCGAACGAAAAACTGTTTTTT.

This clonotype showed up just a few times. V usage is TRBV11-2 and J usage is TRBJ2-1; the match to TRBD2 covers 11 bases. The CDR3 has 18 amino acids. Trimming took 4 bases from V and 4 from J; bases not matched to a gene: 12. Germline values: CDR1 SGHAT, CDR2 FQNNGV. CDR3 protein: CASSSVPGLADEYNEQFF. In DNA, the CDR3 is TGTGCCAGCAGCTCCGTCCCGGGACTAGCGGATGAGTACAATGAGCAGTTCTTC.

Concerning this clonotype: Possible read error: a much larger clone is one base away. The chain carries TRBV7-9 and TRBJ2-2; tentatively, D is TRBD2 (5 bases). Looked up from germline, CDR1 is SEHNR and CDR2 is FQNEAQ (reference sequence). The CDR3 is 13 amino acids. The CDR3 coding sequence is TGTGCCAGCAGCCTGGGGTTTCCCGGGGAGCTGTCTTTT. Its protein is CASSLGFPGELSF.

The chain combines TRBV4-2 with TRBJ1-5; D possibly corresponds to TRBD1 (5 bases). V lost 0 bases, J lost 5 bases, and 14 bases lay in between. Germline assignment: CDR1 LGHNA and CDR2 YNFKEQ. This CDR3 spans 16 amino acids. Here the CDR3 DNA reads TGTGCCAGCAGCCAAGATCGGGGCAGGGAGGATCAGCCCCAGCATTTT. Its translation is CASSQDRGREDQPQHF.

This clonotype was detected many times. CDR3 residues: CASSFRRASYEQYF. CDR3 nucleotides: TGTGCCAGCAGTTTTAGAAGGGCCTCCTACGAGCAGTACTTC. The chain carries TRBV28 and TRBJ2-7; no reliable D call. CDR3 length equals 14 residues. Trimming pared 3 bases from V and 0 bases from J, leaving 9 bases between. From germline, CDR1 is MDHEN and CDR2 SYDVKM.

This clonotype appeared many times. This chain links TRBV5-1 with TRBJ2-7, with 12 positions matching TRBD2. Looked up from germline, CDR1 is SGHRS and CDR2 is YFSETQ. J gave up 4 bases and V 1 base, and 12 bases lay outside the gene matches. CDR3 length: 18 residues. The CDR3 here is CASSLTGLAGRGGYEQYF. CDR3 nucleotides: TGCGCCAGCAGCTTGACTGGACTAGCGGGGAGAGGGGGTTACGAGCAGTACTTC.

This clonotype was counted only a few times. J is TRBJ2-7 and V is TRBV18; D gene unclear. The V gene's germline CDR1 is KGHSH and CDR2 LQKENI. Trimming removed 0 bases at V and 4 bases at J, with 7 bases between. This CDR3 has 13 residues. The CDR3 DNA is TGTGCCAGCTCACCACCGTCGGTTTACGAGCAGTACTTC. The encoded protein is CASSPPSVYEQYF.

This sequence joins TRBV7-2 and TRBJ2-2, with D possibly TRBD1 on 5 matching bases. Per the germline V gene, CDR1 is SGHTA and CDR2 is FQGNSA. V lost 3 bases and J lost 2, with 10 bases in between. The CDR3 loop spans 15 amino acids. CDR3 in amino acids: CASSFSTANTGELFF. The CDR3 DNA follows: TGTGCCAGCAGCTTTTCGACAGCTAACACCGGGGAGCTGTTTTTT.

In this sample, this clonotype turned up many times. The gene calls are TRBV5-1 and TRBJ2-7; the D gene is possibly TRBD1 (5 bases). The CDR3 runs 14 residues. V lost 2 bases and J lost 4, with 13 bases in between. Germline assignment: CDR1 SGHRS and CDR2 YFSETQ. CDR3 in DNA: TGCGCCAGCAGCTTCGAGACAGCAGTATACGAGCAGTACTTC. Encoded protein: CASSFETAVYEQYF.

This clonotype was detected ten times or more. The V and J genes are TRBV15 and TRBJ1-5, with 10 positions matching TRBD1. CDR3 length equals 13 residues. Unmatched junction bases numbered 4, after V lost 9 bases and J lost 5 bases. From germline, CDR1 is LNHNV and CDR2 YYDKDF (reference sequence). Here the CDR3 DNA reads TGTGCCACGACAGGGGGCCGCGATCAGCCCCAGCATTTT. Amino acid sequence: CATTGGRDQPQHF.